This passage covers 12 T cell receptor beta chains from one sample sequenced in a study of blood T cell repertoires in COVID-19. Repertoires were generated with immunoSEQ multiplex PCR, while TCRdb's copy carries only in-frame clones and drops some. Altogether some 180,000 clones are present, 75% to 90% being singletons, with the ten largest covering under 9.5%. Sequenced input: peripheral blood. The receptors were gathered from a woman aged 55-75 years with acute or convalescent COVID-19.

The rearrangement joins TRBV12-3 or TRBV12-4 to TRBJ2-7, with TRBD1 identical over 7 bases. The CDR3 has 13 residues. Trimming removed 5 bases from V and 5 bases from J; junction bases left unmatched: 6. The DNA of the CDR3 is TGTGCCAGCAGTCAACAGGGGCTCCACGAGCAGTACTTC. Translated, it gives CASSQQGLHEQYF.

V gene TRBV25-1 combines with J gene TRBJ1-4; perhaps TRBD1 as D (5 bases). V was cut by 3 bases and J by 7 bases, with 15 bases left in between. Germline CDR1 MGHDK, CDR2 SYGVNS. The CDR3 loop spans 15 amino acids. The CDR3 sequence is CASSDFQGRGEKLFF. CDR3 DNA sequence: TGTGCCAGCAGTGACTTTCAGGGAAGAGGTGAAAAACTGTTTTTT.

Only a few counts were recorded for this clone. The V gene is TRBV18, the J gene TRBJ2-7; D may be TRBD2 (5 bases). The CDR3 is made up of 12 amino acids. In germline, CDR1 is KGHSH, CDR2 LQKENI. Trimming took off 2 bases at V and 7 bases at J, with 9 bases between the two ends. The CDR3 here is CASSPRSGEQYF. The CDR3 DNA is TGTGCCAGCTCACCAAGAAGCGGTGAGCAGTACTTC.

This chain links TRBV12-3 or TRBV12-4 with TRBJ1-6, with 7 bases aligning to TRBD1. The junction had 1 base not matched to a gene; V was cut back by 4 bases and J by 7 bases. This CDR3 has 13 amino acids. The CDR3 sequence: CASSYRGNSPLHF. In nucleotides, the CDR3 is TGTGCCAGCAGTTACAGGGGAAATTCACCCCTCCACTTT.

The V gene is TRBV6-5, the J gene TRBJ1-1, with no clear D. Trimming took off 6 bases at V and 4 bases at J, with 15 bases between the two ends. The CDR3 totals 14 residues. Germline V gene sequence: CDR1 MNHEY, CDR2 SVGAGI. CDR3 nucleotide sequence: TGTGCCAGCAGGCCCGGCCCCACGGGCACTGAAGCTTTCTTT. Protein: CASRPGPTGTEAFF.

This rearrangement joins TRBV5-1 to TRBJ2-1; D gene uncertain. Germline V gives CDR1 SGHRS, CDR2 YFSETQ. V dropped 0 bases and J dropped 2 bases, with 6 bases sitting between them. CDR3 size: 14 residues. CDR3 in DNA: TGCGCCAGCAGCTTGGGGCAGACCTACAATGAGCAGTTCTTC. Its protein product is CASSLGQTYNEQFF.

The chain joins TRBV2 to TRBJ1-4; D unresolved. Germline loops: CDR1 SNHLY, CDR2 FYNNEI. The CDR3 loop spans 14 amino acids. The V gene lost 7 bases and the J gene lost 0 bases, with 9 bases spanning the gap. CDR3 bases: TGTGCCAGCATAGGCGGGGCAACTAATGAAAAACTGTTTTTT. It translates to CASIGGATNEKLFF.

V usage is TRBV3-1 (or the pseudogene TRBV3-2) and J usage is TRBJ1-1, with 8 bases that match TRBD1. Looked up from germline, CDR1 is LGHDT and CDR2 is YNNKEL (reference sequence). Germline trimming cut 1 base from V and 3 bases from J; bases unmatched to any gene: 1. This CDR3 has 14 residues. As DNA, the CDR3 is TGTGCCAGCAGCCAAGTACAGGGGGACACTGAAGCTTTCTTT. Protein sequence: CASSQVQGDTEAFF.

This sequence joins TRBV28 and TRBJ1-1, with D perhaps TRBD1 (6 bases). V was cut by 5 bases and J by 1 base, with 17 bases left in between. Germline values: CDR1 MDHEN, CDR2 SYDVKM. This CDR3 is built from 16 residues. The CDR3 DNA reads TGTGCCAGCAGTACTACCACAGGGCACGAGAACACTGAAGCTTTCTTT. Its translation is CASSTTTGHENTEAFF.

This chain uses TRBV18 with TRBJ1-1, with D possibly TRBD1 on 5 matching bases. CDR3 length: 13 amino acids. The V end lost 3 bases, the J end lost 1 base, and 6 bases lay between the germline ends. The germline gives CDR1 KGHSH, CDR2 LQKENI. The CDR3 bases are TGTGCCAGCTCACCCCAGGGGAACACTGAAGCTTTCTTT. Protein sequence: CASSPQGNTEAFF.

CDR3 DNA sequence: TGTGCCAGCAGCAAAGCCTACCCTGGACAGTTGAGGGGCTACACCTTC. It specifies CASSKAYPGQLRGYTF. V is TRBV21-1 and J is TRBJ1-2; TRBD1, the table's D call, was not compared with the DNA. TRBV21-1 corresponds to a pseudogene. The CDR3 sequence is 16 residues long.

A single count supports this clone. Here the CDR3 reads CSVFGGYGYTF. The CDR3 nucleotides read TGCAGCGTTTTCGGGGGATATGGCTACACCTTC. V is TRBV29-1 and J is TRBJ1-2, with D possibly being TRBD1 (5 bases). Germline V gene sequence: CDR1 SQVTM, CDR2 ANQGSEA. V lost 5 bases to trimming and J lost 5 bases, with 9 bases between them. This CDR3 has 11 amino acids.